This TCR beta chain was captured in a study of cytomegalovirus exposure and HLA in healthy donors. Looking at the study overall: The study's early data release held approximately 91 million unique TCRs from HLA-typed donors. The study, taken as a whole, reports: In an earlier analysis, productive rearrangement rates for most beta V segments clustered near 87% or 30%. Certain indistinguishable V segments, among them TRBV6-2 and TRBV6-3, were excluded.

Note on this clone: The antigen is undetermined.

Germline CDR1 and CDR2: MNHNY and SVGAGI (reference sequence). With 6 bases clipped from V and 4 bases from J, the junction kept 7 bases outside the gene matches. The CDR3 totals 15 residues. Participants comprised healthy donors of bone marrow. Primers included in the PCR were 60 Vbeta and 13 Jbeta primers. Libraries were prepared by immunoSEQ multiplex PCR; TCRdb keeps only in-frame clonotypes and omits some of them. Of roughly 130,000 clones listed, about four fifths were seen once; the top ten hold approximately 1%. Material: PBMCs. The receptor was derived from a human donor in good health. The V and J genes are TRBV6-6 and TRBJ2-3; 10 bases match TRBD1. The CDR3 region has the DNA TGTGCCAGCAGCACCGGGACAGGGGACCCAGATACGCAGTATTTT. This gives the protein CASSTGTGDPDTQYF.